Described below is a single T cell receptor (beta chain) sequence and its context. Germline V gene sequence: CDR1 SEHNR, CDR2 FQNEAQ (reference sequence). CDR3 length equals 16 residues. With 2 bases clipped from V and 8 bases from J, the junction kept 9 bases outside the gene matches. The repertoire was sequenced with immunoSEQ multiplex PCR; TCRdb's copy has only in-frame clones and lacks some. The top ten hold 11% of the sample, which has 180,000 or so clones, roughly 79% seen once. The data originate from a study of blood T cell repertoires in COVID-19. The origin of this receptor is a woman aged 35 to 49 with COVID-19, enrolled during active disease. The sequencing input was peripheral blood. The J gene is TRBJ1-4, the V gene TRBV7-9; TRBD1 aligns across 9 bases. CDR3 protein: CASSLFEDRGGEKLFF. The CDR3 nucleotides are TGTGCCAGCAGCTTATTCGAGGACAGGGGCGGCGAAAAACTGTTTTTT.